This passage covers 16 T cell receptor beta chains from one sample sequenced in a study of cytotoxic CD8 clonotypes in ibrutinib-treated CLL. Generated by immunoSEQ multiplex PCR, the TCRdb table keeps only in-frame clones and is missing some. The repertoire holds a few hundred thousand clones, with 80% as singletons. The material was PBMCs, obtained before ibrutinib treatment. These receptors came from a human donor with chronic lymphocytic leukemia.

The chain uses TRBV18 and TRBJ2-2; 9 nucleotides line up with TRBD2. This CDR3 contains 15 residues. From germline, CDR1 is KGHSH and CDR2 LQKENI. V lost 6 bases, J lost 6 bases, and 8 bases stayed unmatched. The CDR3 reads CASSYVGLAPGELFF. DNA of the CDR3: TGTGCCAGCTCTTACGTGGGACTAGCACCCGGGGAGCTGTTTTTT.

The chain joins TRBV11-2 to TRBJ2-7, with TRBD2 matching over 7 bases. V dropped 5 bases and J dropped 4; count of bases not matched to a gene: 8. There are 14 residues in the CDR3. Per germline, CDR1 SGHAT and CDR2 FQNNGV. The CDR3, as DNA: TGTGCCAGCAGCCCGGGACGGGAGGTATACGAGCAGTACTTC. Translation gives CASSPGREVYEQYF.

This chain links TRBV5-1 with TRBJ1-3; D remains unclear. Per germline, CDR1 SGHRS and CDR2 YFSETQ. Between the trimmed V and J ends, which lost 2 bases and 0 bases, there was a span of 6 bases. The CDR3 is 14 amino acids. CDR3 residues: CASSLRSSGNTIYF. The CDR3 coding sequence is TGCGCCAGCAGCTTACGGAGCTCTGGAAACACCATATATTTT.

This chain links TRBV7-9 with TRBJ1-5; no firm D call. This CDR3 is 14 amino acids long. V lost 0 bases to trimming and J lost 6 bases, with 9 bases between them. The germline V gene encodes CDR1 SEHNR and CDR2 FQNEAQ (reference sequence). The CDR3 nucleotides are TGTGCCAGCAGCTTAGCAGGTATGGGTCAGCCCCAGCATTTT. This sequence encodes CASSLAGMGQPQHF.

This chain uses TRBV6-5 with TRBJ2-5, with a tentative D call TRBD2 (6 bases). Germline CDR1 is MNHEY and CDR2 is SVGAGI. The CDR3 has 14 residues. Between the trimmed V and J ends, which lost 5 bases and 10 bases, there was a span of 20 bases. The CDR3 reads CASSIYPPSAVQYF. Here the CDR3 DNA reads TGTGCCAGCAGTATATACCCCCCTAGCGCCGTCCAGTACTTC.

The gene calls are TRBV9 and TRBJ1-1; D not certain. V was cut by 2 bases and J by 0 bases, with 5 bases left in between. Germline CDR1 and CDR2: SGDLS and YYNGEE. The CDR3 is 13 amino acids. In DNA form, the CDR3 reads TGTGCCAGCAGCGTTCGGATGAACACTGAAGCTTTCTTT. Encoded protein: CASSVRMNTEAFF.

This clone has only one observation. The CDR3 region is CASSFFAGAQYNEQFF. For the CDR3, the DNA is TGTGCCAGCAGCTTTTTTGCGGGAGCCCAATACAATGAGCAGTTCTTC. The chain has TRBV13 and TRBJ2-1; 7 nucleotides match TRBD2. CDR3 length equals 16 residues. CDR1 and CDR2 from the germline V gene are PRHDT and FYEKMQ (reference sequence). Losses at the gene ends were 3 bases for V and 4 bases for J; bases not matched to a gene: 9.

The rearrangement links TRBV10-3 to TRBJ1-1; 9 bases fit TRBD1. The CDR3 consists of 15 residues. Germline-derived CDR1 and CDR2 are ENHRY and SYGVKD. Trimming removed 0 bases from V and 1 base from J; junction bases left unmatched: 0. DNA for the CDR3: TGTGCCATCAGTGAGTCGGGACAGGGGAACACTGAAGCTTTCTTT. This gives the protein CAISESGQGNTEAFF.

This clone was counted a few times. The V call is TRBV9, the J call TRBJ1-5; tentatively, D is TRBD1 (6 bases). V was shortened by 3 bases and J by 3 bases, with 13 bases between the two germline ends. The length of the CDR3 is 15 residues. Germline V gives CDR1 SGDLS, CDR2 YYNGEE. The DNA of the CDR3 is TGTGCCAGCAGCGAAACGGGACACGACAATCAGCCCCAGCATTTT. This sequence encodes CASSETGHDNQPQHF.

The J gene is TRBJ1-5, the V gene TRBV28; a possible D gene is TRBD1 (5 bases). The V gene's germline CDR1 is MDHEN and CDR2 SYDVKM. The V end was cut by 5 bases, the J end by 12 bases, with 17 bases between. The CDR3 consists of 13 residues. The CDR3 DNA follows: TGTGCCAGCAGTCCGAGAACGGTGGGGGTCCAGCATTTT. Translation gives CASSPRTVGVQHF.

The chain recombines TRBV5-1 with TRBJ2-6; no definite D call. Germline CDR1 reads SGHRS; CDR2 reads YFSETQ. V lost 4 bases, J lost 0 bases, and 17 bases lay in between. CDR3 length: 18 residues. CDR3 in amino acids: CASSVGPFSSSGANVLTF. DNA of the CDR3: TGCGCCAGCAGCGTAGGGCCCTTCTCCAGCTCTGGGGCCAACGTCCTGACTTTC.

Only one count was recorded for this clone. In DNA form, the CDR3 reads TGTGCCAGCAGCCCGATAGCGGGAGGTGTCAATGAGCAGTTCTTC. It translates to CASSPIAGGVNEQFF. The gene calls are TRBV5-4 and TRBJ2-1; 10 nucleotides agree with TRBD2. Germline CDR1 and CDR2: SGHNT and YYREEE (reference sequence). J lost 6 bases, V lost 4 bases, and 7 bases had no gene match. This CDR3 region has 15 residues.

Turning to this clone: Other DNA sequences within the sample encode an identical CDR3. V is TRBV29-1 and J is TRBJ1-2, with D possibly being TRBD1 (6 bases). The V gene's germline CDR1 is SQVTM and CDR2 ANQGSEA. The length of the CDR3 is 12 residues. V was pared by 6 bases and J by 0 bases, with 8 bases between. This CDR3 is CSVWTANYGYTF. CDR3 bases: TGCAGCGTGTGGACAGCTAACTATGGCTACACCTTC. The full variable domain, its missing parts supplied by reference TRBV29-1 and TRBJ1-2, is SAVISQKPSRDICQRGTSLTIQCQVDSQVTMMFWYRQQPGQSLTLIATANQGSEATYESGFVIDKFPISRPNLTFSTLTVSNMSPEDSSIYLCSVWTANYGYTFGSGTRLTVV.

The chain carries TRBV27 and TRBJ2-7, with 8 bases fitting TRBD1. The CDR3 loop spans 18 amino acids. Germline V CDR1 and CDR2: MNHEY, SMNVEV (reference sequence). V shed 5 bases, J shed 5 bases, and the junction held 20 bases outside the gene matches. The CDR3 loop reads CASSLRTGTGGFGNEQYF. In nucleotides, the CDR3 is TGTGCCAGCAGTCTCCGAACCGGGACAGGAGGGTTCGGGAACGAGCAGTACTTC.

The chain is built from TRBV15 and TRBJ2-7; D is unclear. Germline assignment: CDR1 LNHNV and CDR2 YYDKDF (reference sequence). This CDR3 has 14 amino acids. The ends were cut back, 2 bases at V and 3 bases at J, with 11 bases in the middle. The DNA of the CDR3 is TGTGCCACCAGCAGATCCGAGACTTTCTACGAGCAGTACTTC. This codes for CATSRSETFYEQYF.

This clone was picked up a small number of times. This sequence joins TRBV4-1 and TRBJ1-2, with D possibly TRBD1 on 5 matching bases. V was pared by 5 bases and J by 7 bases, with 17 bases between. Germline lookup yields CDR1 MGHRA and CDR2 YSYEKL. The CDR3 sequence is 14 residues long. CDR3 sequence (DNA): TGCGCCAGCAGCTTGGGGCAGGGAGCTTCTGGCTACACCTTC. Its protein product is CASSLGQGASGYTF.